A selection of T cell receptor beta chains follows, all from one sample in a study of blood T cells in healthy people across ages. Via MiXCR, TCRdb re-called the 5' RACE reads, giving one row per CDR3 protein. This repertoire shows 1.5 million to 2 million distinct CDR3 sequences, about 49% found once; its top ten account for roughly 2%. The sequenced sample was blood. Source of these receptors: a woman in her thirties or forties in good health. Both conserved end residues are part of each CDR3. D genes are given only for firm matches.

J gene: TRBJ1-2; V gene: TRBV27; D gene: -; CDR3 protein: CASSLRVGFPYGYTF
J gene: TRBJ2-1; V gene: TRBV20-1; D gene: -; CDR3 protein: CSARGLAKYNEQFF
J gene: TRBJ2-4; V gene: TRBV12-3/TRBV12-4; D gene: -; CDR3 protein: CASSTRQNVAKNVQYF
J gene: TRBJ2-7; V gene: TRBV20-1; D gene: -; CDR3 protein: CSALQRTSYEQYF
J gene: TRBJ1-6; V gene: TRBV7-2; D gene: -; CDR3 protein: CASSLKGAAASYNSPLRF
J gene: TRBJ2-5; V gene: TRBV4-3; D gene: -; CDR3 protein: CASSQDGFGRETQYF
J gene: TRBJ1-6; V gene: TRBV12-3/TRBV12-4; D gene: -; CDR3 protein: CASSLSQSYNSPLHF
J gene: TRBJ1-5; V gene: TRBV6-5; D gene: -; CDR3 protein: CASSYTASSNQPQHF
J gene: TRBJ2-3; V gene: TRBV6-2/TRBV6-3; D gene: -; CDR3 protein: CASSTGNPWGTDTQYF
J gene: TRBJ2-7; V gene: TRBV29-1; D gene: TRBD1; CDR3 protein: CSVMGQPYEQYF
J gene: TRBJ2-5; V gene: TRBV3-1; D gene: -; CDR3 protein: CASSPWAQLGETQYF
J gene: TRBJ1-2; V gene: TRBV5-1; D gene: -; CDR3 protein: CASSLEGQGVYGYTF
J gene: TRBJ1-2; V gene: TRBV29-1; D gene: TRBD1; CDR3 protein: CSVLSGTGGADYGYTF
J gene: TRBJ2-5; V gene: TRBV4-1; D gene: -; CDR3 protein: CASSQDELTETQYF
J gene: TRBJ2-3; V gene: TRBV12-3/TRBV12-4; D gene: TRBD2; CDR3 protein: CASSSPLTSGGADAQYF
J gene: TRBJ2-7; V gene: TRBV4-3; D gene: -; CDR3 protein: CASSQDPGRSSYEQYF
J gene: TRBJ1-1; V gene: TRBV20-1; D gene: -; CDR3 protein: CSARDLTEWVLAFF
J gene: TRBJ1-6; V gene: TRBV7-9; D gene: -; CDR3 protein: CASSFSQNYNSPLHF
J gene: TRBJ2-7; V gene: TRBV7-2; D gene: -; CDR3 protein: CASSREMVGYEQYF
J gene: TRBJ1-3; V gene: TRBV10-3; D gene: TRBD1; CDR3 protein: CAISDQDRVFGNTIYF
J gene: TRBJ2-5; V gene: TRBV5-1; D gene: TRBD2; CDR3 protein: CASSLERGKSYNEQYF
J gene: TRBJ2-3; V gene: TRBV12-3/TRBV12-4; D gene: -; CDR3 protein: CASTLTSTDTQYF
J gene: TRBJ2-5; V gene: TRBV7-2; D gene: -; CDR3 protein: CASSLVDTRETQYF
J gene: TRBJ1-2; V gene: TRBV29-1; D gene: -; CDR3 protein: CSVEGNYYGYTF
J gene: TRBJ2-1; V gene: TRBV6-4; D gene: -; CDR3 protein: CASSGGPLDEQFF
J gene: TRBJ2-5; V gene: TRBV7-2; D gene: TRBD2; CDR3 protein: CASSQPGLAGAYF
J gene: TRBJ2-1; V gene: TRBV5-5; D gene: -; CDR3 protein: CASSLEVTSYNEQFF
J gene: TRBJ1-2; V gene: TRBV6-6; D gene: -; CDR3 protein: CASRVPVPYGYTF
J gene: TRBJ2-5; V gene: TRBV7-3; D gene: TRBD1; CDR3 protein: CASSATGVETQYF
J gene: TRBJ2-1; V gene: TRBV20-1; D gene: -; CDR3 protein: CSADGRWEQFF
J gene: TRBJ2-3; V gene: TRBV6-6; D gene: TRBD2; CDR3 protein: CASSYWASGGSDTQYF
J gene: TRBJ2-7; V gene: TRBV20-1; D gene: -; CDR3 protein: CSAPQQNTPYEQYF